This T cell receptor (beta chain) is from a study of cytomegalovirus exposure and HLA in healthy donors. TCRdb keeps only in-frame clones here, not all; method: immunoSEQ multiplex PCR. The sample consists of 200,000 to 300,000 clones, 87% of them appearing once. With regard to this clone: The antigen remains undetermined.

V lost 5 bases to trimming and J lost 7 bases; unmatched junction nucleotides: 6. The CDR3 totals 14 residues. The germline V gene encodes CDR1 SEHNR and CDR2 FQNEAQ (reference sequence). Study-wide points: A list of 164 TCR beta chains associated with cytomegalovirus was given. A few CMV-associated chains proved CMV antigen-specific in vitro.

The sample consisted of PBMCs. The TCR originated in a man younger than 35 in good health and CMV-seronegative. The chain employs TRBV7-9 and TRBJ1-4, with TRBD1 matching over 8 bases. The CDR3 DNA is TGTGCCAGCAGCCAAATGACAGGGGCTGAAAAACTGTTTTTT. Its translation is CASSQMTGAEKLFF.